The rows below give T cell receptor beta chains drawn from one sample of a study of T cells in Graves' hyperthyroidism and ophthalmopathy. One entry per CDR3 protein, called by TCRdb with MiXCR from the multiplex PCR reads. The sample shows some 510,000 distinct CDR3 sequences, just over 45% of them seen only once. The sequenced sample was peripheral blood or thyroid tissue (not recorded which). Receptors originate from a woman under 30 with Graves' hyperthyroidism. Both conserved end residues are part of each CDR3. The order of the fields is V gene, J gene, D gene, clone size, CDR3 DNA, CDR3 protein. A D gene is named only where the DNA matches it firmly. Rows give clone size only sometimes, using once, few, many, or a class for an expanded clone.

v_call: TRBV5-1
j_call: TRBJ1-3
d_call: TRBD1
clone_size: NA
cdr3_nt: TGCGCCAGCAGCCTGGAGGGACAGGCCGAATCTGGAAACACCATATATTTT
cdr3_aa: CASSLEGQAESGNTIYF

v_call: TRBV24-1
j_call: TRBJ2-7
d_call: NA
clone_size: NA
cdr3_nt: TGTGCCACCAGTGATTTGGCAGGGGACGAGCAGTACTTC
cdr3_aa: CATSDLAGDEQYF

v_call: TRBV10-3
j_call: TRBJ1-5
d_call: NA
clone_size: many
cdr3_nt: TGTGCCATCACCTGGGACATCGATCAGCCCCAGCATTTT
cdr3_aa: CAITWDIDQPQHF

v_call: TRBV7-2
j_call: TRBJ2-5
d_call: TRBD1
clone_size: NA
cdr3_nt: TGTGCCAGCAGCTTAGGCAGGGGGATGGAGACCCAGTACTTC
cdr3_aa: CASSLGRGMETQYF

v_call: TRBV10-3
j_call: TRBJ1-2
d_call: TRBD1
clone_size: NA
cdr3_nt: TGTGCCAGCAGCTCCCCCCGGGACAGCTATGGCTACACCTTC
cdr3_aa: CASSSPRDSYGYTF

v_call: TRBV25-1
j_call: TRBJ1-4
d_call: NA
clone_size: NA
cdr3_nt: TGTGCCAGCAGTGAATACCTGAGGGCAGGGTCGGAAAAAATGTTTTTT
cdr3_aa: CASSEYLRAGSEKMFF

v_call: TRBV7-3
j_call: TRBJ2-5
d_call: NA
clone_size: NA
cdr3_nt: TGTGCCAGCAGTCATAAAGGCACCGGGGAGACCCAGTACTTC
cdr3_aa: CASSHKGTGETQYF

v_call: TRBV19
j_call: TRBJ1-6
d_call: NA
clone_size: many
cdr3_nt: TGTGCCAGTAGCGACACGGGAGGCGGATCACCCCTCCACTTT
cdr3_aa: CASSDTGGGSPLHF

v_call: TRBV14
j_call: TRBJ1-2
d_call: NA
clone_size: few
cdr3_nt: TGTGCCAGCAGCGCGTCCGTGGCGGGCTATGGCTACACCTTC
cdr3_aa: CASSASVAGYGYTF

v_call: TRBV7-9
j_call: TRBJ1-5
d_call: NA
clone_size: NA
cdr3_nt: TGTGCCAGCAGCCCGTCAGGGGATTACAATCAGCCCCAGCATTTT
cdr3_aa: CASSPSGDYNQPQHF

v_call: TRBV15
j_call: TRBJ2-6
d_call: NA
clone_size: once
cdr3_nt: TGTGCCACCAGCATCTCGCAGGGGGCCAACGTCCTGACTTTC
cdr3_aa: CATSISQGANVLTF

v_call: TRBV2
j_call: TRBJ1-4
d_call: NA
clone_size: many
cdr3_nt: TGTGCCAGCAGTGGGATGCGGTCGGATGAAAAACTGTTTTTT
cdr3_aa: CASSGMRSDEKLFF

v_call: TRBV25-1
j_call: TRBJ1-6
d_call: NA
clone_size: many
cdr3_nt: TGTGCCAGCAGTCCCCTGAGAGGGGGGCAGACACCCCTCCACTTT
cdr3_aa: CASSPLRGGQTPLHF

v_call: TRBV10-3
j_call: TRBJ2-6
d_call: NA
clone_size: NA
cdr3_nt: TGTGCCATCAGTGAGTCTGTCCCGGGGGCCAACGTCCTGACTTTC
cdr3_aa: CAISESVPGANVLTF

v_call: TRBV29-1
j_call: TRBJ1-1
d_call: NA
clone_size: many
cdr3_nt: TGCAGCGTTGACTCGCCAGAAGCTTTCTTT
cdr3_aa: CSVDSPEAFF

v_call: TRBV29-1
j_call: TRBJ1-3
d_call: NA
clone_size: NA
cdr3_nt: TGCAGCGTTGAAGCAGGCGTCTCTGGAAACACCATATATTTT
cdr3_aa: CSVEAGVSGNTIYF

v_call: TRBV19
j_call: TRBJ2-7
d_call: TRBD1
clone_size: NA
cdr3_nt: TGTGCCAGTAGTTTCACCCGTGGACAGCAGGGGGACGAGCAGTACTTC
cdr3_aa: CASSFTRGQQGDEQYF

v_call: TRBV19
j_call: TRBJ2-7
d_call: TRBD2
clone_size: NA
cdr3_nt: TGTGCCAGTAGTATCACGGGAGGCAGCTCCTACGAGCAGTACTTC
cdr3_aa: CASSITGGSSYEQYF

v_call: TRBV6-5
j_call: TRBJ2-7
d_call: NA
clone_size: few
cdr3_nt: TGTGCCAGCAGTCGAAGGGACAAGAGCTACGAGCAGTACTTC
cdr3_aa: CASSRRDKSYEQYF

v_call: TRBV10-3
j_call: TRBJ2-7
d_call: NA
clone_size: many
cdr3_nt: TGTGCCATCAGTGGGCAGGGCTCCGACGAGCAGTACTTC
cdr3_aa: CAISGQGSDEQYF

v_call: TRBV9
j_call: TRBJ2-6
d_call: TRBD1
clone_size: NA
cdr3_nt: TGTGCCAGCAGCGCGGGACAGGGCTCTGGGGCCAACGTCCTGACTTTC
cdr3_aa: CASSAGQGSGANVLTF

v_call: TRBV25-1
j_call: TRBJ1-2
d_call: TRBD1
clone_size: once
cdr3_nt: TGTGCCTGGAGTGTGAACAGGGGAAACTATGGCTACACCTTC
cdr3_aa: CAWSVNRGNYGYTF

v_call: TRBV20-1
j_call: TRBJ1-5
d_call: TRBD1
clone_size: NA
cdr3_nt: TGCAGTGCTAGAGAACGAACCGGGACATTAGGGGGCCAGCCCCAGCATTTT
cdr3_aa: CSARERTGTLGGQPQHF

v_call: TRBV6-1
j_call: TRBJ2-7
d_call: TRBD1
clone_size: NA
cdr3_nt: TGTGCCAGCAGTGCCGGGACAGAGGAGCAGTACTTC
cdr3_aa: CASSAGTEEQYF